This T cell receptor (beta chain) was retrieved from a study of T-cell reconstitution after alpha-beta-depleted transplantation in children. The CDR3 runs to 14 residues. Germline V gene data show CDR1 as DFQATT and CDR2 as SNEGSKA (reference sequence). Deletions cut 1 base from V and 3 bases from J, with 10 bases between. This clonotype has ten or more counts. Antigen specificity is unknown. Using unique molecular identifiers, the investigators prepared the TCRbeta library. TCRdb analysed the PCR reads with MiXCR anew, one entry per CDR3 protein. The table includes 330,000 or so distinct CDR3 sequences, 6.5% to 9% detected once. General study findings and limits: Once a year had passed after transplant, T-cell counts and diversity came mostly from newly produced T cells.

The J gene is TRBJ2-1, the V gene TRBV20-1; D is possibly TRBD2 (7 bases). The input for sequencing was peripheral blood, taken 360 days after TCRalphabeta/CD19-depleted stem cell transplant. The TCR comes from a female patient between 2 and 15 years old who had a stem cell transplant for Fanconi anemia, so the T cells may come from the graft donor. In DNA, the CDR3 is TGCAGTGCTAGAGGGGGGGGCGTCTACAATGAGCAGTTCTTC. This sequence encodes CSARGGGVYNEQFF.